This T cell receptor beta chain was recorded in a study of blood T cells in healthy people across ages. This CDR3 is 13 amino acids long. V lost 6 bases and J lost 5, with 13 bases in between. The germline V gene has CDR1 MNHEY and CDR2 SMNVEV (reference sequence). Primers used in a second PCR of about 7 to 12 cycles were a sample-barcoded 5' primer and a J-beta primer mix. Per-sample output comprised a minimum of 3 million paired-end reads containing CDR3. A single record per CDR3 protein comes from TCRdb applying MiXCR to the 5' RACE reads. Counted here are about 2 million distinct CDR3 sequences, 49% occurring once; the ten biggest clones make up approximately 2.1%.

Sequences were obtained from blood. This TCR was sampled from a woman aged 40-49 years in good health. V and J are TRBV27 and TRBJ2-5; either TRBD1 or TRBD2 may fit D (5 bases each). The CDR3 DNA follows: TGTGCCAGCAGCGCCGGGGCCTGGGAGACCCAGTACTTC. It translates to CASSAGAWETQYF.